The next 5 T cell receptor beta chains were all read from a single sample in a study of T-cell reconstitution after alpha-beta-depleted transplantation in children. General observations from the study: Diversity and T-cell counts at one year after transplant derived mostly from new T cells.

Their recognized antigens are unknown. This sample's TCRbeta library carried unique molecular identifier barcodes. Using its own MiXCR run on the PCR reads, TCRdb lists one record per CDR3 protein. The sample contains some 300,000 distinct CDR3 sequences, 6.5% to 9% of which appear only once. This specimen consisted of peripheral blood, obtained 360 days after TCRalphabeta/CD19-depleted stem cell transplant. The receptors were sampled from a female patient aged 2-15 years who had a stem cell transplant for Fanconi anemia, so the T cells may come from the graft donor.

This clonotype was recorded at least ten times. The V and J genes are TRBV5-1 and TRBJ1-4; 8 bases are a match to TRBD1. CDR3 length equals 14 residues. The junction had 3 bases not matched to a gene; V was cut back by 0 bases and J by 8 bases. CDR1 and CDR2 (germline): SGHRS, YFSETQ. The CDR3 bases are TGCGCCAGCAGCTTGGGACAGGGGACGGAAAAACTGTTTTTT. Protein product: CASSLGQGTEKLFF.

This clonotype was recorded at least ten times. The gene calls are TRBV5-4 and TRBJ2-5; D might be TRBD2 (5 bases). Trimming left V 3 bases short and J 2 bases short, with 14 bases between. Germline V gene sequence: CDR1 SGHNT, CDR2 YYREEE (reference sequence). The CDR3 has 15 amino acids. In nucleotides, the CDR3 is TGTGCCAGCAGCTCATCAGGACTCCCGCAAGAGACCCAGTACTTC. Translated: CASSSSGLPQETQYF. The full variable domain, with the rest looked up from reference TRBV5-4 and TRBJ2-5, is ETGVTQSPTHLIKTRGQQVTLRCSSQSGHNTVSWYQQALGQGPQFIFQYYREEENGRGNFPPRFSGLQFPNYSSELNVNALELDDSALYLCASSSSGLPQETQYFGPGTRLLVL.

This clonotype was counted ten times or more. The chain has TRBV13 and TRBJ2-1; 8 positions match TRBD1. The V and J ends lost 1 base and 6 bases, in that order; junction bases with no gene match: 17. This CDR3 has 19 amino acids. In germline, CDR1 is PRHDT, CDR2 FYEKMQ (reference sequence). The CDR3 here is CASSLEGAGGAGRTNEQFF. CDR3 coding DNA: TGTGCCAGCAGCTTAGAAGGAGCAGGGGGCGCGGGTCGTACCAATGAGCAGTTCTTC.

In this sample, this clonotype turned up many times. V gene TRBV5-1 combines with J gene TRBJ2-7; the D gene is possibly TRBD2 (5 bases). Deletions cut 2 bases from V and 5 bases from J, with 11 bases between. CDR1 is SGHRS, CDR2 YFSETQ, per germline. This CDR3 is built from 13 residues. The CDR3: CASSFGVANEQYF. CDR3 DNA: TGCGCCAGCAGCTTCGGGGTGGCCAACGAGCAGTACTTC.

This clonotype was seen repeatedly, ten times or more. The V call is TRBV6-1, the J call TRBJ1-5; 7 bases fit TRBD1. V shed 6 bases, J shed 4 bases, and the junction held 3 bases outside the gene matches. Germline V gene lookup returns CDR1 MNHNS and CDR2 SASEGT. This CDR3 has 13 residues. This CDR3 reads CASSRGGNQPQHF. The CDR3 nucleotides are TGTGCCAGCAGCAGGGGGGGAAATCAGCCCCAGCATTTT.